These T cell receptor beta chains were read from a single sample in a study of T cells in Graves' hyperthyroidism and ophthalmopathy. MiXCR was run by TCRdb on the multiplex PCR reads, yielding one entry per CDR3 protein. The sample records about 590,000 distinct CDR3 sequences, around a sixth being singletons. Sequencing was performed on blood. The receptors come from a woman in her thirties with Graves' hyperthyroidism. Each CDR3 is given with its conserved first and last residue. D genes are given only for firm matches. Where a row states a size, it is once, few, many or the class of an expanded clone; other rows omit it.

TRBJ2-2,TRBD1,many,TRBV28,CASSSAGTGGTGELFF,TGTGCCAGCAGTTCCGCCGGGACAGGGGGCACCGGGGAGCTGTTTTTT
TRBJ1-4,NA,many,TRBV5-1,CASSLDRASNEKLFF,TGCGCCAGCAGCTTGGACCGGGCCAGTAATGAAAAACTGTTTTTT
TRBJ1-5,TRBD1,NA,TRBV5-6,CASSGGGQGFLSQHF,TGTGCCAGCAGCGGAGGGGGACAGGGGTTTTTGTCCCAGCATTTT
TRBJ2-7,TRBD2,many,TRBV7-9,CASSLSGAGNEQYF,TGTGCCAGCAGCTTAAGCGGGGCGGGAAACGAGCAGTACTTC
TRBJ2-3,TRBD1,few,TRBV18,CASSPRTGITDTQYF,TGTGCCAGCTCACCTCGGACAGGGATCACAGATACGCAGTATTTT
TRBJ2-7,NA,few,TRBV20-1,CSARVYRDFFTYEQYF,TGCAGTGCTAGAGTTTACCGGGACTTCTTCACCTACGAGCAGTACTTC
TRBJ2-2,NA,NA,TRBV20-1,CSARSGQGNTGELFF,TGCAGTGCTAGATCCGGTCAGGGGAACACCGGGGAGCTGTTTTTT
TRBJ2-5,TRBD1,NA,TRBV6-2/TRBV6-3,CASSPPGTERYF,TGTGCCAGCAGTCCACCCGGGACAGAAAGGTACTTC
TRBJ2-7,TRBD2,few,TRBV2,CASSGAPGLAGPYEQYF,TGTGCCAGCAGTGGGGCCCCGGGACTAGCGGGACCCTACGAGCAGTACTTC
TRBJ1-2,TRBD1,few,TRBV19,CASSRQTGFGYGYTF,TGTGCCAGTAGTAGGCAGACAGGGTTTGGCTATGGCTACACCTTC
TRBJ1-5,TRBD1,many,TRBV6-1,CASSEARGGRGPQHF,TGTGCCAGCAGTGAAGCGAGAGGGGGCCGGGGGCCCCAGCATTTT
TRBJ1-1,TRBD1,many,TRBV11-2,CASSFRVDRGRALNTEAFF,TGTGCCAGCAGCTTCCGAGTGGACAGGGGGCGAGCCCTGAACACTGAAGCTTTCTTT
TRBJ2-3,TRBD2,many,TRBV7-2,CASRLAGGPTDTQYF,TGTGCCAGCAGACTAGCGGGAGGGCCGACAGATACGCAGTATTTT
TRBJ1-1,NA,many,TRBV20-1,CSAPRSNTEAFF,TGCAGTGCTCCGAGGTCGAACACTGAAGCTTTCTTT
TRBJ2-1,TRBD2,few,TRBV6-2/TRBV6-3,CASTFTSGRASSNEQFF,TGTGCCAGCACTTTTACTAGCGGGAGGGCCTCCTCCAATGAGCAGTTCTTC
TRBJ1-1,NA,NA,TRBV6-2/TRBV6-3,CASSLRLDTEAFF,TGTGCCAGCAGCCTGAGGCTGGACACTGAAGCTTTCTTT
TRBJ2-1,NA,few,TRBV30,CAWSGLGAGVQFF,TGTGCCTGGAGTGGTCTGGGGGCGGGAGTGCAGTTCTTC
TRBJ2-2,NA,NA,TRBV24-1,CATSEPWGPGTGELFF,TGTGCCACCAGTGAACCGTGGGGGCCTGGCACCGGGGAGCTGTTTTTT
TRBJ1-6,NA,few,TRBV12-3/TRBV12-4,CASSYDSNSPLHF,TGTGCCAGCAGCTATGACAGTAATTCACCCCTCCACTTT
TRBJ2-7,NA,many,TRBV5-1,CASSFAAGTTNSYEQYF,TGCGCCAGCAGCTTTGCCGCCGGGACAACTAACTCCTACGAGCAGTACTTC
TRBJ2-2,NA,many,TRBV7-9,CASSYLRGVTGELFF,TGTGCCAGCAGCTACCTAAGGGGGGTCACCGGGGAGCTGTTTTTT
TRBJ1-4,NA,NA,TRBV12-5,CASGSSGAPGRYGKLFF,TGTGCTAGTGGTTCCTCGGGTGCCCCAGGTCGTTATGGAAAACTGTTTTTT
TRBJ2-1,TRBD2,many,TRBV2,CASSGGRAFYNEQFF,TGTGCCAGCAGTGGTGGGAGGGCCTTCTACAATGAGCAGTTCTTC
TRBJ2-3,NA,many,TRBV13,CASSLGGPTDTQYF,TGTGCCAGCAGCTTAGGGGGCCCCACAGATACGCAGTATTTT
TRBJ2-1,NA,many,TRBV30,CAWSPARNEQFF,TGTGCCTGGAGTCCGGCTCGGAATGAGCAGTTCTTC
TRBJ2-1,NA,few,TRBV7-3,CASSAGPGEQFF,TGTGCCAGCAGCGCGGGACCAGGGGAGCAGTTCTTC
TRBJ1-2,TRBD1,few,TRBV3-1,CASSQEGNQGAGGYTF,TGTGCCAGCAGCCAAGAAGGGAACCAGGGGGCGGGGGGCTACACCTTC
TRBJ1-2,NA,many,TRBV2,CASSEAGRAGYGYTF,TGTGCCAGCAGTGAAGCGGGTAGGGCTGGTTATGGCTACACCTTC
TRBJ2-1,NA,many,TRBV3-1,CASSQEGRNNEQFF,TGTGCCAGCAGCCAAGAAGGGAGAAACAATGAGCAGTTCTTC
TRBJ2-5,TRBD1,many,TRBV10-3,CATESGQEETQYF,TGTGCCACGGAATCGGGACAGGAAGAGACCCAGTACTTC
TRBJ2-7,NA,NA,TRBV19,CASSSIARATYNEQYF,TGTGCCAGTAGTTCGATAGCACGGGCAACCTACAATGAGCAGTACTTC
TRBJ1-3,TRBD1,few,TRBV11-3,CASSTGTGGISGNTIYF,TGTGCCAGCAGCACGGGGACAGGGGGTATTTCTGGAAACACCATATATTTT
TRBJ2-5,NA,NA,TRBV4-1,CASSQDGAGGPETQYF,TGCGCCAGCAGCCAAGATGGGGCAGGTGGCCCAGAGACCCAGTACTTC
TRBJ2-6,NA,few,TRBV18,CASVLTDSGANVLTF,TGTGCCTCTGTTTTAACCGACTCTGGGGCCAACGTCCTGACTTTC
TRBJ1-1,NA,many,TRBV2,CASREQIYIQNTEAFF,TGTGCCAGCAGGGAACAGATTTATATTCAGAACACTGAAGCTTTCTTT
TRBJ2-7,TRBD1,many,TRBV27,CVTRDRGQSYEQYF,TGTGTAACTCGGGACAGGGGGCAGTCCTACGAGCAGTACTTC
TRBJ2-6,NA,NA,TRBV30,CAWRTGSGANVLTF,TGTGCCTGGAGAACAGGGTCTGGGGCCAACGTCCTGACTTTC
TRBJ2-1,TRBD2,many,TRBV2,CASRGPLAGVGDEQFF,TGTGCCAGCAGAGGGCCCCTAGCGGGAGTAGGCGATGAGCAGTTCTTC
TRBJ1-5,NA,many,TRBV12-3/TRBV12-4,CASSLTGFQPQHF,TGTGCCAGCAGTCTTACAGGGTTTCAGCCCCAGCATTTT
TRBJ2-7,TRBD1,many,TRBV6-1,CASTPTGSLLYEQYF,TGTGCCAGCACCCCGACAGGGTCCTTGTTATACGAGCAGTACTTC
TRBJ1-3,NA,many,TRBV12-3/TRBV12-4,CASSPRRGGPSGNTIYF,TGTGCCAGCAGCCCACGCCGGGGCGGACCCTCTGGAAACACCATATATTTT
TRBJ1-2,TRBD1,few,TRBV30,CAWSSRGQVTF,TGTGCCTGGAGTAGTAGGGGACAGGTCACCTTC
TRBJ2-2,NA,few,TRBV18,CASSPTRAGLSGELFF,TGTGCCAGCTCACCGACGAGGGCCGGGCTATCCGGGGAGCTGTTTTTT
TRBJ2-5,TRBD1,few,TRBV12-3/TRBV12-4,CASSSTGTGGEETQYF,TGTGCCAGCAGTTCTACCGGGACAGGGGGCGAAGAGACCCAGTACTTC
TRBJ2-7,NA,once,TRBV7-3,CASSSGTSEDEQYF,TGTGCCAGCAGCTCCGGGACCTCGGAGGACGAGCAGTACTTC
TRBJ2-1,TRBD2,many,TRBV7-8,CASSFLAGADNEQFF,TGTGCCAGCAGCTTCTTAGCGGGGGCCGACAATGAGCAGTTCTTC
TRBJ2-7,TRBD1,many,TRBV28,CATQGQISEQYF,TGTGCCACCCAGGGACAGATCTCCGAGCAGTACTTC
TRBJ1-2,TRBD1,once,TRBV28,CASSLLQGYGGYTF,TGTGCCAGCAGTTTATTACAGGGGTACGGTGGCTACACCTTC
TRBJ2-1,NA,many,TRBV18,CASSPGAGQMQFF,TGTGCCAGCTCACCAGGGGCGGGACAGATGCAGTTCTTC
TRBJ2-4,NA,many,TRBV6-1,CASTSREIRNIQYF,TGTGCCAGCACGTCTAGGGAGATCAGGAACATTCAGTACTTC
TRBJ2-3,NA,many,TRBV7-9,CASSLILRSDTDTQYF,TGTGCCAGCAGCTTAATCCTCCGATCCGACACAGATACGCAGTATTTT
TRBJ2-7,TRBD1,few,TRBV20-1,CSARDLGGTGFYEQYF,TGCAGTGCTAGAGATTTAGGTGGGACAGGTTTCTACGAGCAGTACTTC
TRBJ2-1,NA,NA,TRBV19,CASSIVRGRDNEQFF,TGTGCCAGTAGTATAGTACGGGGGCGAGACAATGAGCAGTTCTTC
TRBJ2-2,TRBD2,many,TRBV7-2,CASRISGINTGELFF,TGTGCCAGCAGGATCAGCGGGATTAACACCGGGGAGCTGTTTTTT